This T cell receptor (beta chain) was obtained from a study of cytomegalovirus exposure and HLA in healthy donors. The study ran its PCR with 60 Vbeta and 13 Jbeta primers. Sequencing was performed with immunoSEQ multiplex PCR; in TCRdb, only in-frame clones are kept and a portion is missing. The top ten hold roughly 7.5% of the sample, which has fewer than 200,000 clones, more than 80% seen once. Germline V gives CDR1 ENHRY, CDR2 SYGVKD. V dropped 0 bases and J dropped 4 bases, with 16 bases sitting between them. CDR3 length equals 17 residues. The specimen sequenced was PBMCs. The sequence was collected from a woman aged 25 to 45 in good health and CMV-seropositive. The chain combines TRBV10-3 with TRBJ1-5; D is possibly TRBD1 (6 bases). CDR3 residues: CAISESGGGSWNQPQHF. DNA of the CDR3: TGTGCCATCAGTGAGTCAGGGGGGGGCTCTTGGAATCAGCCCCAGCATTTT.